This record concerns one T cell receptor beta chain sequence. The antigen it binds to is not known. Base qualities are not recorded, but no much larger clone differs from it by a single base. This sample was included in a study of T cell responses to AZD1222 COVID-19 vaccine (dated by TCRdb to about 2021). The study in broad terms: TCR sequencing was performed for 230 to 250 trial participants, of whom around 210 were given two doses of AZD1222 and some 25 were given two doses of MenACWY control vaccine. Trial participants were enrolled by age into subgroups of 18-55, 56-69 and 70-plus years, and roughly 150, 30 and 60 TCR-sequenced participants, respectively, were included in these subgroups.

The time point label corresponds to: about 28 days (+/-7) after the second vaccine dose. Because spike-specific TCR depth and breadth did not differ between the two schedules, AZD1222 recipients who got a second dose at roughly 4 weeks were pooled with those who got a second dose at roughly 12 weeks. Vaccinee samples were obtained from the UK trials COV001 and COV002, which included a single-blind randomized controlled phase 2/3 trial of AZD1222 (ChAdOx1 nCoV-19) in healthy adults. For TCRbeta chain sequencing, PBMC samples were collected from trial participants at day 0 and at day 28 after the second dose. The research as a whole found: Conclusions about previously exposed vaccinees were limited because only five to seven AZD1222 recipients were SARS-CoV-2 seropositive at baseline. Vaccine-associated CD4 TCRs spanned the whole spike protein, with dominant responses in regions 160-218 and 743-854. Because no day 14 peak-response samples were available, repertoires were characterized only after the peak T cell response. The 56-69-year group was small, and its depth increase did not reach significance, likely because of low power. Reportedly, almost half of the unique spike-specific TCRs recognized epitopes lying outside the regions that are mutated in the B.1.351 and B.1.1.7 variants. A significant rise in spike-specific TCR breadth and depth was observed after two AZD1222 doses relative to day 0 and relative to MenACWY recipients. Participants were mostly white British, with more females than males. The authors suggested clonal diversity may have been underestimated.

The CDR3 regions of human TCRbeta chains were analyzed by immunosequencing. As for the authors' bioinformatics: Repertoire TCRs were matched against a reference library of SARS-CoV-2-specific TCRs generated with the MIRA antigen-specificity platform. Breadth was defined as the fraction of unique TCRs that were SARS-CoV-2-associated, and depth was defined as the fraction of total T cells that were SARS-CoV-2-associated. Each spike-specific TCR was assigned to its reactive spike region and to a CD4 or CD8 class using the MIRA data. Log10-transformed breadth and depth values were compared by one-way ANOVA with Sidak's multiple comparisons tests. TCRdb limited this immuneACCESS table to in-frame rearrangements with V and J called. A share of clones is missing; checked studies link under half to unresolved V genes, and the rest is unexplained. From that table come the V and J calls and clone size; the DNA was used to work out D and trimming. The sample includes about 110,000 clones, with around 87% observed a single time. Clones ranked in the top ten supply roughly 4.4% of the sample.

The clonotype comes from an adult who received the AZD1222 COVID-19 vaccine. This specimen was peripheral blood, taken 28 days after the second AZD1222 dose.

The sequenced DNA is TGTGCCAGCAGCCAAGAACCGAACAGGGAGGGCGAGCAGTACTTC. It codes for CASSQEPNREGEQYF. The chain employs TRBV4-2 and TRBJ2-7, and possibly TRBD2, on 7 matching bases. Between the V and J ends, shortened by 0 bases and 6 bases respectively, the junction contains 15 bases. CDR1 and CDR2, per the germline V gene, are LGHNA and YNFKEQ. The CDR3 runs 15 residues from the cysteine to the phenylalanine. The entry retains the CDR3 DNA only, 45 bases that are in frame from base 1.